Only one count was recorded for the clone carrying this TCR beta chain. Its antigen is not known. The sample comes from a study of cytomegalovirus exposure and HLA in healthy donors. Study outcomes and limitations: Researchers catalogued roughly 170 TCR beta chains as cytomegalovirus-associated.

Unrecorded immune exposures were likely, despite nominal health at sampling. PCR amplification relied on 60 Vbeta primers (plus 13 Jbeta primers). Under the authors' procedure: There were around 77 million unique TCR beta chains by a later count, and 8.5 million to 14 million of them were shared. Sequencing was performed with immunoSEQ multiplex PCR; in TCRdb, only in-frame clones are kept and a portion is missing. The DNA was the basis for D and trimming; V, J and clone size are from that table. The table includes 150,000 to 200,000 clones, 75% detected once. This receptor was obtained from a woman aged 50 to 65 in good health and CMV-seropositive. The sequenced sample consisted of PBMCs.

The CDR3 DNA is TGTGCCAGCAGCCCCCCGGTGACTAGCGGGGGATCAGATACGCAGTATTTT. Its protein is CASSPPVTSGGSDTQYF. The rearrangement joins TRBV4-2 to TRBJ2-3, with 12 bases aligning to TRBD2. Germline V gene data show CDR1 as LGHNA and CDR2 as YNFKEQ. Losses at the gene ends were 4 bases for V and 4 bases for J; bases not matched to a gene: 9. The CDR3 has 17 residues.